The present T cell receptor beta chain was sequenced within a study of T cells in Graves' hyperthyroidism and ophthalmopathy. Study conclusions and caveats: In the blood, most expanded thyroid clonotypes above 0.001 appeared as well.

This clonotype was counted at least ten times. Antigen unknown. Per germline, CDR1 DFQATT and CDR2 SNEGSKA (reference sequence). V gave up 6 bases and J gave up 4 bases; unmatched junction bases: 10. The CDR3 has 14 amino acids. TCR beta CDR3 regions were amplified from RNA. The primer set for the first-round RT-PCR of the TCR CDR3 was HTBI. TCRdb passed the multiplex PCR reads through MiXCR, listing each CDR3 protein once. The table lists 400,000 or so distinct CDR3 sequences, approximately 14% of them singletons. Diagnosing involved the use of clinical symptoms, serum thyroxine and TRAb, thyroid ultrasound and orbital computed tomography.

V and J are TRBV20-1 and TRBJ2-7; 9 bases match TRBD1. Sample: blood. The receptor comes from a woman between 25 and 40 years old with Graves' ophthalmopathy. This CDR3 is CSASSGTGSYEQYF. CDR3 nucleotide sequence: TGCAGTGCCAGCTCAGGGACAGGGAGTTACGAGCAGTACTTC.